Shown below are 14 T cell receptor beta chains from a single sample sequenced in a study of T cells in Graves' hyperthyroidism and ophthalmopathy. RNA transcripts provided the source from which TCR beta CDR3 regions were amplified. The TCR CDR3 was amplified in a first-round RT-PCR using the HTBI primer set. TCRdb reanalysed the multiplex PCR reads using MiXCR and keeps one entry per CDR3 protein. Of a few hundred thousand distinct CDR3 sequences listed, roughly an eighth were seen once; the top ten hold less than 20%. What was sequenced was blood. The receptors here all came from a woman between 18 and 29 years old with Graves' hyperthyroidism.

This clonotype was detected ten times or more. V is TRBV20-1 and J is TRBJ2-7, with 8 bases lining up with TRBD2. Germline V gives CDR1 DFQATT, CDR2 SNEGSKA (reference sequence). The J segment lost 4 bases and the V segment lost 7 bases, leaving 18 bases of the junction unmatched. The CDR3 covers 16 residues. The CDR3 protein is CSVQSRAGTSPYEQYF. In DNA form, the CDR3 reads TGCAGTGTTCAAAGTAGGGCCGGGACTAGTCCTTACGAGCAGTACTTC.

This clonotype was seen a handful of times. This chain connects TRBV19 to TRBJ1-1; D possibly corresponds to TRBD1 (5 bases). The CDR3 covers 14 residues. CDR1 is LNHDA and CDR2 is SQIVND in the germline V gene (reference sequence). The V end lost 7 bases, the J end lost 0 bases, and 12 bases lay between the germline ends. The CDR3 region has the DNA TGTGCCAGTAATTCGGGGCAGATGAACACTGAAGCTTTCTTT. Encoded protein: CASNSGQMNTEAFF.

This clonotype was observed a handful of times. V gene TRBV20-1 combines with J gene TRBJ2-7; the match to TRBD1 covers 8 bases. Unmatched junction bases numbered 8, after V lost 1 base and J lost 6 bases. Germline CDR1 is DFQATT and CDR2 is SNEGSKA (reference sequence). The CDR3 runs 14 residues. CDR3 in amino acids: CSARARGLRGEQYF. CDR3 sequence (DNA): TGCAGTGCTAGAGCCAGGGGGCTTAGAGGCGAGCAGTACTTC.

At least ten counts were recorded for this clonotype. The V gene is TRBV18, the J gene TRBJ2-7; 9 bases match TRBD1. Trimming took 1 base from V and 6 from J; bases not matched to a gene: 7. The germline V gene has CDR1 KGHSH and CDR2 LQKENI. This CDR3 comprises 15 residues. For the CDR3, the DNA is TGTGCCAGCTCACCACGGCGGGACAGGGCTTTCGAGCAGTACTTC. This sequence encodes CASSPRRDRAFEQYF.

This clonotype was picked up many times. CDR3 sequence reads: CASSNVGWGRNSYEQYF. In DNA, the CDR3 is TGTGCCAGCAGCAATGTCGGGTGGGGGAGAAACTCCTACGAGCAGTACTTC. The chain is built from TRBV7-6 and TRBJ2-7; either TRBD1 or TRBD2 may fit D (5 bases each). Per germline, CDR1 SGHVS and CDR2 FNYEAQ. The CDR3 covers 17 residues. Trimming left V 5 bases short and J 0 bases short, with 20 bases between. The full variable domain, in which reference TRBV7-6 and TRBJ2-7 provide the parts outside the CDR3, is GAGVSQSPRYKVTKRGQDVALRCDPISGHVSLYWYRQALGQGPEFLTYFNYEAQQDKSGLPNDRFSAERPEGSISTLTIQRTEQRDSAMYRCASSNVGWGRNSYEQYFGPGTRLTVT.

This chain links TRBV14 with TRBJ1-1; D is uncertain. CDR3 length: 13 residues. Per the germline V gene, CDR1 is SGHDN and CDR2 is FVKESK. The V gene lost 5 bases and the J gene lost 5 bases, with 12 bases spanning the gap. CDR3 nucleotide sequence: TGTGCCAGCAGCGAACTTAGGATGACTGAAGCTTTCTTT. Residues: CASSELRMTEAFF.

The chain recombines TRBV7-2 with TRBJ2-7; the D gene is possibly TRBD2 (5 bases). From germline, CDR1 is SGHTA and CDR2 FQGNSA. The CDR3 runs to 15 residues. The V and J ends lost 2 bases and 1 base respectively, with 12 bases between them. The CDR3 loop reads CASSLWSSGSYEQYV. The CDR3 nucleotides read TGTGCCAGCAGCTTATGGTCCAGCGGTTCCTACGAGCAGTACGTC.

There are many counts of this clonotype. The chain combines TRBV9 with TRBJ2-3; TRBD2 might be the D (6 bases). V lost 2 bases and J 4 bases, leaving 8 bases between the germline ends. Germline V gives CDR1 SGDLS, CDR2 YYNGEE. CDR3 length equals 13 residues. For the CDR3, the DNA is TGTGCCAGCAGCGTCGGGGGTGCAGATACGCAGTATTTT. Protein: CASSVGGADTQYF.

The V and J genes are TRBV20-1 and TRBJ1-4; 7 bases align to TRBD1. Germline CDR1 is DFQATT and CDR2 is SNEGSKA (reference sequence). The CDR3 is 15 residues long. V was pared by 5 bases and J by 4 bases, with 10 bases of the junction left unmatched. CDR3 protein: CSAREQGRVNEKLFF. The CDR3 DNA sequence: TGCAGTGCTCGCGAACAGGGGCGAGTTAATGAAAAACTGTTTTTT.

Only a few counts were recorded for this clonotype. The chain recombines TRBV10-3 with TRBJ2-4, with a tentative D call TRBD2 (6 bases). This CDR3 is built from 16 residues. Looked up from germline, CDR1 is ENHRY and CDR2 is SYGVKD. The germline V and J ends were trimmed by 2 bases and 9 bases, with 20 bases remaining between them. CDR3 residues: CAISELLTRRVGIQYF. The DNA of the CDR3 is TGTGCCATCAGTGAGCTCCTGACTCGGAGGGTAGGCATTCAGTACTTC.

The sample holds many counts of this clonotype. One end of the junction fails to match germline, which may point to a read error. The chain recombines TRBV5-1 with TRBJ2-1; the D gene is possibly TRBD2 (5 bases). CDR1 is SGHRS and CDR2 is YFSETQ in the germline V gene. There are 15 residues in the CDR3. CDR3 region: CASSPRGSSYNEQFF. CDR3 DNA sequence: TGTGCCAGCAGCCCCCGGGGAAGCTCCTACAATGAGCAGTTCTTC.

This clonotype was seen repeatedly, ten times or more. The genes are TRBV6-1 and TRBJ2-1, with TRBD1 matching over 7 bases. Germline V gives CDR1 MNHNS, CDR2 SASEGT. The junction had 10 bases not matched to a gene; V was cut back by 8 bases and J by 3 bases. The CDR3 extends over 15 amino acids. CDR3 sequence (DNA): TGTGCCAGCGAATCGGGACAGTGGGTCTACAATGAGCAGTTCTTC. Encoded protein: CASESGQWVYNEQFF.

This clonotype occurred a few times. The chain recombines TRBV10-3 with TRBJ1-2, with 7 bases lining up with TRBD1. This CDR3 has 13 amino acids. V trimming: 10 bases; J trimming: 4 bases; junction bases outside the gene matches: 9. From germline, CDR1 is ENHRY and CDR2 SYGVKD. The CDR3 nucleotides read TGTGCCACCACGGGACAGTTAGTCTATGGCTACACCTTC. This encodes CATTGQLVYGYTF.

This clonotype was detected many times. J is TRBJ2-2 and V is TRBV20-1; TRBD2 is a possible D gene (6 bases). CDR1 is DFQATT and CDR2 is SNEGSKA in the germline V gene (reference sequence). The length of the CDR3 is 15 residues. Trimming removed 0 bases at V and 6 bases at J, with 14 bases between. The CDR3 reads CSARDLGREPGELFF. As DNA, the CDR3 is TGCAGTGCTAGAGATCTCGGCCGGGAGCCCGGGGAGCTGTTTTTT.